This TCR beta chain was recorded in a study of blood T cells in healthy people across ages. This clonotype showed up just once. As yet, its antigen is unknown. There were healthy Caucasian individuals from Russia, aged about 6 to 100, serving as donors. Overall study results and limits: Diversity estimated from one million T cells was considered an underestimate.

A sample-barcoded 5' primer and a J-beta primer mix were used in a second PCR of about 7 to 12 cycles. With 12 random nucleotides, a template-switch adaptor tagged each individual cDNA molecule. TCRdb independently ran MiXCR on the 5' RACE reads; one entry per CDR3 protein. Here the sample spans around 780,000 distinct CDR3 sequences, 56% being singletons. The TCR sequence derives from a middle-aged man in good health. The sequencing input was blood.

The CDR3, as DNA: TGTGCCTGGGGGGGAGGGCCTGGAAACACCATATATTTT. It specifies CAWGGGPGNTIYF. The genes are TRBV28 and TRBJ1-3; D may be TRBD1 (5 bases). Trimming removed 11 bases at V and 2 bases at J, with 13 bases between. Germline V gene data show CDR1 as MDHEN and CDR2 as SYDVKM. The CDR3 runs to 13 residues.